This TCR beta chain originates from a study of cytomegalovirus exposure and HLA in healthy donors. This CDR3 has 14 amino acids. Germline-derived CDR1 and CDR2 are SEHNR and FQNEAQ (reference sequence). In the case of this clone: An end of the junction differs from the germline gene, which may be a read error.

The primer mix had 60 Vbeta and 13 Jbeta primers. Sequencing used immunoSEQ multiplex PCR; TCRdb keeps in-frame clones, though not all of them. The top ten clones hold about 0.66% of a sample with more than 140,000 clones, about 80% of them seen once. The chain has TRBV7-9 and TRBJ1-1, with D unclear. The source is a male donor in good health and CMV-seronegative. Material: PBMCs. Here the CDR3 DNA reads TGTTCCAGCAGCTTACCGGACTGGAACACTGAAGCTTTCTTT. Translation gives CSSSLPDWNTEAFF.